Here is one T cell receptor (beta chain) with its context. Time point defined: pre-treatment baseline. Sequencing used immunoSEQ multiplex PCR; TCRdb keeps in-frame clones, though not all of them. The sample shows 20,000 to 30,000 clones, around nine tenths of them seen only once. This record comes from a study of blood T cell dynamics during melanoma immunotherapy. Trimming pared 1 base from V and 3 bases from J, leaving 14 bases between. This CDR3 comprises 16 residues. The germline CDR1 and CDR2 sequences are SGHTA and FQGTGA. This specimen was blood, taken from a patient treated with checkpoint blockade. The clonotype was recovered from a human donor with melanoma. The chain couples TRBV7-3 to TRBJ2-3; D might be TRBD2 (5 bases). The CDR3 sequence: CASSLSTSSGTDTQYF. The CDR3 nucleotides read TGTGCCAGCAGCTTAAGTACTAGTTCAGGTACAGATACGCAGTATTTT.